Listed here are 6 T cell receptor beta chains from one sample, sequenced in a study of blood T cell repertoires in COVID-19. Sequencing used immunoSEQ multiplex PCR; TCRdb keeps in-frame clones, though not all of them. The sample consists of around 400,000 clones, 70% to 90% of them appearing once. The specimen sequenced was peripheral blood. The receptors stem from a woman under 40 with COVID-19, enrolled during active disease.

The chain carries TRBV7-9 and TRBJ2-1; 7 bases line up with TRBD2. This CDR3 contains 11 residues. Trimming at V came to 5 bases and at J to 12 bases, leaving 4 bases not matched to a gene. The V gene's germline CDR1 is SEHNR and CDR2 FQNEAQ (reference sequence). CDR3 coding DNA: TGTGCCAGCAGCGGACTAGTGCGGCAGTTCTTC. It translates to CASSGLVRQFF. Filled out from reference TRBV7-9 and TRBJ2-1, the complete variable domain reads DTGVSQNPRHKITKRGQNVTFRCDPISEHNRLYWYRQTLGQGPEFLTYFQNEAQLEKSRLLSDRFSAERPKGSFSTLEIQRTEQGDSAMYLCASSGLVRQFFGPGTRLTVL.

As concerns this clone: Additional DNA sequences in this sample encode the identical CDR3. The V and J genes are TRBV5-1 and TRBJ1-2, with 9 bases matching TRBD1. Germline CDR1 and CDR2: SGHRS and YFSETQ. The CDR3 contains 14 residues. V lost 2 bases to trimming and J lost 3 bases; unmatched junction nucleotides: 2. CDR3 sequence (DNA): TGCGCCAGCAGCTTACAGGGGGCTGACTATGGCTACACCTTC. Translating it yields CASSLQGADYGYTF.

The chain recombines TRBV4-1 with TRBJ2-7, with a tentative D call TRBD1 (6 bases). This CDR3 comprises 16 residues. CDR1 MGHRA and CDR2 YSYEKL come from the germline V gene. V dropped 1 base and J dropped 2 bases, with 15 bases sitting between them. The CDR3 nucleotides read TGCGCCAGCAGCCAAGTAGGGGAAGGGGGTACCTACGAGCAGTACTTC. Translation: CASSQVGEGGTYEQYF.

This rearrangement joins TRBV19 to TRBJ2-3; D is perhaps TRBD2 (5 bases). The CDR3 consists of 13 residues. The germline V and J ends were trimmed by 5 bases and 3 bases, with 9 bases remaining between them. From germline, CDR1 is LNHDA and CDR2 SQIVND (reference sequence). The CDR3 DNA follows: TGTGCCAGTAGTGTCTCGGGGACAGATACGCAGTATTTT. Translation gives CASSVSGTDTQYF. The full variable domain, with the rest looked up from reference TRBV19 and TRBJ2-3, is DGGITQSPKYLFRKEGQNVTLSCEQNLNHDAMYWYRQDPGQGLRLIYYSQIVNDFQKGDIAEGYSVSREKKESFPLTVTSAQKNPTAFYLCASSVSGTDTQYFGPGTRLTVL.

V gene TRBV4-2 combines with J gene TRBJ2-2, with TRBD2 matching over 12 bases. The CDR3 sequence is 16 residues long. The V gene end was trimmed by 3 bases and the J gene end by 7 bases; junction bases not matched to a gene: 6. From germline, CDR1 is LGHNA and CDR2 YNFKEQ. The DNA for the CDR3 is TGTGCCAGCAGCCAGGGGACTAGCGGGCGCCTCGGGGAGCTGTTTTTT. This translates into CASSQGTSGRLGELFF.

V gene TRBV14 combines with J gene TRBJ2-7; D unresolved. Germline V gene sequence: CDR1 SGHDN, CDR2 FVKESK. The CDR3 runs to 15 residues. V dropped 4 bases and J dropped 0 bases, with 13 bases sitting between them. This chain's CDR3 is CASSRVDFSSYEQYF. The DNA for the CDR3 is TGTGCCAGCAGCCGAGTAGACTTTAGCTCCTACGAGCAGTACTTC.